This T cell receptor (beta chain) was obtained from a study of CD8+ T cells in alopecia areata. Study information: The drug, tofacitinib, lasted 6 to 18 months, followed by 6 months off drug. Severity was scored as percentage of affected scalp area in treated patients. Study conclusions and caveats: In lesional scalp, particularly from alopecia totalis/universalis, clonality was higher than in normal scalp.

RNA extraction and reverse transcription yielded cDNA as sequencing template. The assay was immunoSEQ multiplex PCR, and TCRdb's table has in-frame clones only and misses some. The table lists under 350,000 clones, roughly 64% of them singletons, with more than 1.5% in the top ten. Treatment here: oral pan-JAK inhibitor, 5-10 mg twice daily. Alopecia areata patients had lesional scalp punch biopsies and peripheral blood taken from them. This CDR3 is 11 amino acids long. V was trimmed by 0 bases and J by 5 bases, leaving 2 bases between them. Germline CDR1 is SGHDT and CDR2 is YYEEEE. As to this clone: Its specificity is unknown. A single base separates this from a much larger clone, so it may be a read error.

The rearrangement joins TRBV5-6 to TRBJ2-5, with no clear D. The specimen was CD4+ T cells sorted from blood, collected at week 24, from a patient treated with tofacitinib. The source is a human donor with alopecia areata. In nucleotides, the CDR3 is TGTGCCAGCAGCTTGGACGAGACCCAGTACTTC. It is translated as CASSLDETQYF. Using reference TRBV5-6 and TRBJ2-5 for the parts outside the CDR3, the full variable domain is DAGVTQSPTHLIKTRGQQVTLRCSPKSGHDTVSWYQQALGQGPQFIFQYYEEEERQRGNFPDRFSGHQFPNYSSELNVNALLLGDSALYLCASSLDETQYFGPGTRLLVL.